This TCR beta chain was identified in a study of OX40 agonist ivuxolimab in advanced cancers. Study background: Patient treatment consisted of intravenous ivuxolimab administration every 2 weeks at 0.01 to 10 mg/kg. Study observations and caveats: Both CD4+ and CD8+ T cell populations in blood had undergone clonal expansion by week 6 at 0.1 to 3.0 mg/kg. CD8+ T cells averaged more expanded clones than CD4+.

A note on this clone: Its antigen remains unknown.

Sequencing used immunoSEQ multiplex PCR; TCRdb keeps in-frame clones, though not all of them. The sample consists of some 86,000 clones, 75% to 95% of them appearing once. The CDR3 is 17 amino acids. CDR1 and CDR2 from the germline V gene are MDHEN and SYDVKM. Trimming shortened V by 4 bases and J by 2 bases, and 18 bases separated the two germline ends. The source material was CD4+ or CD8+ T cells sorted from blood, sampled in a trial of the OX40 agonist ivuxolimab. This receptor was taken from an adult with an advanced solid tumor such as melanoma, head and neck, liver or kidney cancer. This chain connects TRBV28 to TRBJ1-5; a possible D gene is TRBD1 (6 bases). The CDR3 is CASSWRTGRGGNQPQHF. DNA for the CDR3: TGTGCCAGCAGTTGGAGAACAGGCAGGGGAGGCAATCAGCCCCAGCATTTT.